The clone carrying this T cell receptor (beta chain) was observed many times. Its antigen is unidentified. The data originate from a study of T cells after yellow fever vaccination. Background on the study: Researchers used SMART-Seq v4 Ultra Low Input to prepare fractions that had low cell numbers. Study results and limitations: The CD4 compartment and the CD8 compartment contained a small share of clonotypes in common.

TCRdb passed the 5' RACE reads through MiXCR, listing each CDR3 protein once. The sample shows hundreds of thousands of distinct CDR3 sequences, around 3.6% of them seen only once. V lost 6 bases and J 2 bases, leaving 9 bases between the germline ends. CDR1 is SNHLY and CDR2 is FYNNEI in the germline V gene. The CDR3 covers 13 residues. Sequencing was performed on PBMCs, taken on the day of the yellow fever booster vaccination. V usage is TRBV2 and J usage is TRBJ2-3; a possible D gene is TRBD2 (6 bases). This receptor was taken from a man aged 18 to 30 who received the YFV17D yellow fever vaccine. CDR3 sequence (DNA): TGTGCCAGCAGCGGGGAGGTCACAGATACGCAGTATTTT. This codes for CASSGEVTDTQYF. Filled out from reference TRBV2 and TRBJ2-3, the complete variable domain reads EPEVTQTPSHQVTQMGQEVILRCVPISNHLYFYWYRQILGQKVEFLVSFYNNEISEKSEIFDDQFSVERPDGSNFTLKIRSTKLEDSAMYFCASSGEVTDTQYFGPGTRLTVL.